This T cell receptor (beta chain) was retrieved from a study of shared clonotypes between healthy human individuals. Study background: The cohort had two women and three men, ages 18 to 49. Findings and caveats of the study: What naive subsets generally showed was a larger estimated richness than memory subsets showed.

The CDR3 covers 13 residues. Germline V gene sequence: CDR1 MDHEN, CDR2 SYDVKM. The ends were cut back, 4 bases at V and 3 bases at J, with 9 bases in the middle. About this clone: Its antigen remains unknown. Other DNA sequences from this sample encode an identical CDR3 as well.

In the authors' methods: In the immunoSEQ data, sequences were junction-only and lacked quality scores, so filtering differed. The assay was immunoSEQ multiplex PCR, and TCRdb's table has in-frame clones only and misses some. V and J calls and clone size come straight from that table; D and trimming were deduced from the DNA. The sample has over a million clones, 98% seen once; the top ten hold approximately 0.4%. Healthy HIV-negative adults without recent acute infections or vaccinations served as donors. This chain connects TRBV28 to TRBJ1-2; D is undetermined. The clonotype was recovered from a man aged 25 to 40 in good health. The source material was naive CD4+ T cells sorted from blood. The subset is: CD45RA+ positively selected. The CDR3 coding sequence is TGTGCCAGCAGTTCGGGCCGGGACTATGGCTACACCTTC. Its translation is CASSSGRDYGYTF.